This T cell receptor beta chain was captured by sequencing in a study of cytomegalovirus exposure and HLA in healthy donors. Regarding the study as a whole: Common viral pathogens were later found to be apparently linked to several of the most significant clusters. According to the study, 150 to 200 TCR beta chains were cytomegalovirus-associated. Most observed TCR sequences were rare, whereas some public TCRs were detected in many donors. Segments of the TCR beta V type were, in most cases, productive about 87% or about 30% of the time in an earlier analysis.

The V end was cut by 3 bases, the J end by 4 bases, with 19 bases between. CDR1 is SEHNR and CDR2 is FQNEAQ in the germline V gene (reference sequence). The CDR3 has 17 residues. This PCR relied on a set of 60 Vbeta primers and 13 Jbeta primers. Sequencing was performed with immunoSEQ multiplex PCR; in TCRdb, only in-frame clones are kept and a portion is missing. The table includes some 130,000 clones, 79% detected once. This clone was observed a single time. Its target is unknown. Input material: PBMCs. The V call is TRBV7-9, the J call TRBJ1-5, with a tentative D call TRBD1 (5 bases). The clonotype comes from a man between 35 and 55 years old in good health and CMV-seropositive. The CDR3 coding sequence is TGTGCCAGCAGCTTCGGACCAGTGGGGCGGAATAATCAGCCCCAGCATTTT. The encoded protein is CASSFGPVGRNNQPQHF.